The 23 T cell receptor beta chains below come from one sample, sequenced in a study of blood T cell repertoires in COVID-19. Measured with immunoSEQ multiplex PCR; TCRdb has only the in-frame clones, and not every one. The sample consists of around 300,000 clones, about nine tenths of them appearing once. What was sequenced was peripheral blood. The source is a man in his late teens or twenties with active or convalescent COVID-19.

This chain connects TRBV20-1 to TRBJ1-1; 9 bases line up with TRBD1. CDR3 size: 19 residues. Germline V gene data show CDR1 as DFQATT and CDR2 as SNEGSKA (reference sequence). Losses at the gene ends were 3 bases for V and 0 bases for J; bases not matched to a gene: 17. The DNA of the CDR3 is TGCAGTGCTAGTGGCCCTGGACAGGGGATGGTGGTAATGAACACTGAAGCTTTCTTT. It yields the protein CSASGPGQGMVVMNTEAFF.

This clone was picked up one time. CDR3 residues: CASRRGGVQETQYF. The CDR3 DNA is TGTGCCAGCCGGAGGGGAGGGGTACAAGAGACCCAGTACTTC. The rearrangement uses TRBV5-4 and TRBJ2-5, with 7 nucleotides matching TRBD2. Germline V CDR1 and CDR2: SGHNT, YYREEE (reference sequence). The CDR3 length is 14 residues. The J segment lost 2 bases and the V segment lost 7 bases, leaving 8 bases of the junction unmatched.

V is TRBV6-5 and J is TRBJ2-7; TRBD1 agrees at 7 bases. The V and J ends lost 4 bases and 7 bases, in that order; junction bases with no gene match: 7. The germline gives CDR1 MNHEY, CDR2 SVGAGI. There are 13 residues in the CDR3. CDR3 sequence reads: CASSLQGLREQYF. The CDR3 DNA sequence: TGTGCCAGCAGTTTACAGGGGCTCAGGGAGCAGTACTTC.

The CDR3 spells CASSLPGDTQYF. The CDR3 nucleotides read TGTGCCAGCAGCCTACCCGGGGATACGCAGTATTTT. The chain employs TRBV7-3 and TRBJ2-3; no clear D gene. The CDR3 contains 12 residues. The V and J ends lost 5 bases and 6 bases respectively, with 9 bases between them. Germline values: CDR1 SGHTA, CDR2 FQGTGA.

V and J are TRBV11-3 and TRBJ2-3; TRBD1 aligns across 7 bases. This CDR3 spans 16 amino acids. Germline CDR1 is SGHNT and CDR2 is YENEEA. V dropped 1 base and J dropped 3; count of bases not matched to a gene: 7. CDR3 protein: CASSLVAGGKTDTQYF. CDR3 DNA: TGTGCCAGCAGCTTAGTCGCAGGGGGAAAGACAGATACGCAGTATTTT.

The table lists this clone with a count of one. The chain joins TRBV27 to TRBJ2-6; D not certain. Germline CDR1 MNHEY, CDR2 SMNVEV (reference sequence). V was cut by 3 bases and J by 2 bases, with 11 bases left in between. CDR3 size: 16 residues. This CDR3 reads CASSFSDRAGANVLTF. The CDR3 DNA is TGTGCCAGCAGTTTCTCTGATCGCGCTGGGGCCAACGTCCTGACTTTC.

This clone occurred once. V is TRBV19 and J is TRBJ1-2, with a possible D match to TRBD1 (5 bases). This CDR3 is built from 14 residues. V shed 2 bases and J shed 7 bases, with 14 bases lying between them. Germline V gene lookup returns CDR1 LNHDA and CDR2 SQIVND (reference sequence). This chain's CDR3 is CASSILAGKGGYTF. CDR3 in DNA: TGTGCCAGTAGTATATTGGCAGGGAAGGGTGGCTACACCTTC.

A few counts support this clone. The rearrangement links TRBV2 to TRBJ1-5, with 8 bases matching TRBD1. The germline V gene has CDR1 SNHLY and CDR2 FYNNEI. V lost 6 bases to trimming and J lost 0 bases; unmatched junction nucleotides: 1. The length of the CDR3 is 14 residues. The CDR3: CASRGQVSNQPQHF. The CDR3 DNA reads as TGTGCCAGCAGGGGACAGGTTAGCAATCAGCCCCAGCATTTT.

The chain is built from TRBV2 and TRBJ2-7; possibly TRBD2 for D (6 bases). V lost 8 bases to trimming and J lost 3 bases, with 8 bases between them. Per germline, CDR1 SNHLY and CDR2 FYNNEI. The CDR3 is 11 amino acids. The CDR3 sequence: CASGTVYEQYF. The CDR3 DNA reads TGTGCCAGCGGGACTGTCTACGAGCAGTACTTC. Supplemented by reference TRBV2 and TRBJ2-7, the full variable domain reads EPEVTQTPSHQVTQMGQEVILRCVPISNHLYFYWYRQILGQKVEFLVSFYNNEISEKSEIFDDQFSVERPDGSNFTLKIRSTKLEDSAMYFCASGTVYEQYFGPGTRLTVT.

The V call is TRBV5-1, the J call TRBJ1-6, with D unresolved. The CDR3 extends over 13 amino acids. Germline CDR1 is SGHRS and CDR2 is YFSETQ. Trimming shortened V by 0 bases and J by 7 bases, and 5 bases separated the two germline ends. The CDR3 loop reads CASSLELNSPLHF. As DNA, the CDR3 is TGCGCCAGCAGCTTGGAGCTCAATTCACCCCTCCACTTT.

The chain combines TRBV18 with TRBJ1-3; 9 bases match TRBD1. With 3 bases clipped from V and 1 base from J, the junction kept 10 bases outside the gene matches. The CDR3 sequence is 18 residues long. The germline V gene encodes CDR1 KGHSH and CDR2 LQKENI. CDR3 bases: TGTGCCAGCTCACCGCTCGGAGGGACAGGGAGTTCTGGAAACACCATATATTTT. It specifies CASSPLGGTGSSGNTIYF.

The chain employs TRBV7-2 and TRBJ1-6; TRBD1 aligns across 12 bases. The V gene's germline CDR1 is SGHTA and CDR2 FQGNSA. This CDR3 region has 17 residues. V was pared by 5 bases and J by 9 bases, with 11 bases of the junction left unmatched. CDR3 nucleotides: TGTGCCAGCAGCCGTATGTCGGGACAGGGGGCTGGTTCACCCCTCCACTTT. Translated: CASSRMSGQGAGSPLHF. Using reference TRBV7-2 and TRBJ1-6 for the parts outside the CDR3, the full variable domain is GAGVSQSPSNKVTEKGKDVELRCDPISGHTALYWYRQSLGQGLEFLIYFQGNSAPDKSGLPSDRFSAERTGGSVSTLTIQRTQQEDSAVYLCASSRMSGQGAGSPLHFGNGTRLTVT.

V usage is TRBV6-6 and J usage is TRBJ2-7; D is unclear. This CDR3 spans 15 amino acids. The V gene's germline CDR1 is MNHNY and CDR2 SVGAGI (reference sequence). Trimming removed 0 bases from V and 4 bases from J, with 13 bases in between. The CDR3 sequence: CASSYSIRVGYEQYF. The DNA of the CDR3 is TGTGCCAGCAGTTACTCGATCCGGGTTGGTTACGAGCAGTACTTC.

The CDR3, as DNA: TGTGCCAGCAGTAGCGGGTCAGGGACAGGGAGGGACGAGCAGTACTTC. Amino acids: CASSSGSGTGRDEQYF. The genes are TRBV9 and TRBJ2-7, with 9 bases lining up with TRBD1. Germline assignment: CDR1 SGDLS and CDR2 YYNGEE. Trimming at V came to 5 bases and at J to 5 bases, leaving 14 bases not matched to a gene. The CDR3 extends over 16 amino acids.

V gene TRBV18 combines with J gene TRBJ1-4; D possibly corresponds to TRBD1 (5 bases). V was cut by 6 bases and J by 8 bases, with 16 bases left in between. Germline CDR1 reads KGHSH; CDR2 reads LQKENI. The CDR3 contains 14 residues. CDR3 amino acids: CASSPRGEREKLFF. Here the CDR3 DNA reads TGTGCCAGCTCTCCTCGGGGGGAACGAGAAAAACTGTTTTTT.

This clone was recorded once. Other DNA sequences of this sample code for an identical CDR3. The chain couples TRBV5-1 to TRBJ1-2; 7 bases agree with TRBD1. The CDR3 has 13 amino acids. Looked up from germline, CDR1 is SGHRS and CDR2 is YFSETQ. With 0 bases clipped from V and 7 bases from J, the junction kept 3 bases outside the gene matches. The CDR3 coding sequence is TGCGCCAGCAGCTTGGGACAGGGATCTGGCTACACCTTC. Protein product: CASSLGQGSGYTF.

The V call is TRBV4-3, the J call TRBJ1-4, with TRBD1 matching 8 bases. CDR1 is LGHNA and CDR2 is YSLEER in the germline V gene. The junction had 4 bases not matched to a gene; V was cut back by 1 base and J by 3 bases. CDR3 length: 16 amino acids. As DNA, the CDR3 is TGCGCCAGCAGCCAAGGGCAGGGGGCCGCTAATGAAAAACTGTTTTTT. Translating it yields CASSQGQGAANEKLFF.

This clone occurred once. The V and J genes are TRBV19 and TRBJ2-2; possible D gene TRBD2, 5 bases. Germline V gene sequence: CDR1 LNHDA, CDR2 SQIVND (reference sequence). V lost 7 bases and J 4 bases, leaving 13 bases between the germline ends. This CDR3 contains 14 residues. CDR3 nucleotide sequence: TGTGCCAGTAAACCGGGAAGCTTCACCGGGGAGCTGTTTTTT. It specifies CASKPGSFTGELFF.

The chain links TRBV11-3 to TRBJ2-1, with 8 bases identical to TRBD2. The CDR3 covers 16 residues. With 4 bases clipped from V and 3 bases from J, the junction kept 8 bases outside the gene matches. The germline CDR1 and CDR2 sequences are SGHNT and YENEEA. The CDR3: CASSSQFGRDYNEQFF. In DNA form, the CDR3 reads TGTGCCAGCAGCTCTCAATTCGGGAGGGACTACAATGAGCAGTTCTTC.

The V gene is TRBV27, the J gene TRBJ1-5; 7 bases match TRBD1. The CDR3 is 14 amino acids. J lost 5 bases, V lost 7 bases, and 8 bases had no gene match. Per germline, CDR1 MNHEY and CDR2 SMNVEV (reference sequence). The CDR3 nucleotides are TGTGCCAGCAAGCCGGGACAGCGTGATCAGCCCCAGCATTTT. Translated, it gives CASKPGQRDQPQHF.

This chain connects TRBV5-4 to TRBJ1-2; D might be TRBD1 (5 bases). The CDR3 is 14 residues long. Germline lookup yields CDR1 SGHNT and CDR2 YYREEE (reference sequence). V shed 2 bases and J shed 5 bases, with 13 bases lying between them. Here the CDR3 reads CASSLRWAGYGYTF. The CDR3 coding sequence is TGTGCCAGCAGCTTAAGGTGGGCAGGGTATGGCTACACCTTC.

This chain uses TRBV9 with TRBJ2-7; D perhaps matches TRBD2 (7 bases). V was shortened by 3 bases and J by 0 bases, with 13 bases between the two germline ends. This CDR3 spans 15 amino acids. CDR1 and CDR2 from the germline V gene are SGDLS and YYNGEE. The CDR3 protein is CASSEGGGYSYEQYF. The CDR3 DNA reads TGTGCCAGCAGCGAAGGGGGGGGATACTCCTACGAGCAGTACTTC. Combining the CDR3 with reference TRBV9 and TRBJ2-7 gives the whole variable domain DSGVTQTPKHLITATGQRVTLRCSPRSGDLSVYWYQQSLDQGLQFLIQYYNGEERAKGNILERFSAQQFPDLHSELNLSSLELGDSALYFCASSEGGGYSYEQYFGPGTRLTVT.

The chain combines TRBV9 with TRBJ2-3; 11 positions agree with TRBD2. CDR3 size: 16 residues. CDR1 is SGDLS and CDR2 is YYNGEE in the germline V gene. The junction had 4 bases not matched to a gene; V was cut back by 2 bases and J by 2 bases. DNA of the CDR3: TGTGCCAGCAGCGTGCGACTAGCGGGGTTCACAGATACGCAGTATTTT. Protein product: CASSVRLAGFTDTQYF.